This T cell receptor (beta chain) was profiled in a study of T-cell memory formation after mild COVID-19. Study-wide background: Clusters were largely donor specific. General study findings and limits: For contracting clones, CD4+ ones sat mainly in CM and EM, CD8+ in EMRA. Later expanders leaned CD4+, whereas day 15 to 85 contracting clones were balanced CD4/CD8.

TCRdb ran MiXCR on the 5' RACE reads and lists one entry per CDR3 protein. The table lists approximately 450,000 distinct CDR3 sequences, 18% of them singletons. This clonotype occurred a few times. Its antigen is still unknown. The germline V gene has CDR1 ENHRY and CDR2 SYGVKD. This CDR3 comprises 14 residues. Trimming took off 8 bases at V and 0 bases at J, with 10 bases between the two ends. The gene calls are TRBV10-3 and TRBJ2-2; D uncertain. The source is an adult woman who had mild COVID-19 (a few samples of this study predate the infection). Cell type and time point are not known. Sequencing was carried out using PBMCs or a T cell subset sorted from them (not recorded which). CDR3 nucleotides: TGTGCCATCCTTCGGGCCTCGAACACCGGGGAGCTGTTTTTT. Protein sequence: CAILRASNTGELFF.